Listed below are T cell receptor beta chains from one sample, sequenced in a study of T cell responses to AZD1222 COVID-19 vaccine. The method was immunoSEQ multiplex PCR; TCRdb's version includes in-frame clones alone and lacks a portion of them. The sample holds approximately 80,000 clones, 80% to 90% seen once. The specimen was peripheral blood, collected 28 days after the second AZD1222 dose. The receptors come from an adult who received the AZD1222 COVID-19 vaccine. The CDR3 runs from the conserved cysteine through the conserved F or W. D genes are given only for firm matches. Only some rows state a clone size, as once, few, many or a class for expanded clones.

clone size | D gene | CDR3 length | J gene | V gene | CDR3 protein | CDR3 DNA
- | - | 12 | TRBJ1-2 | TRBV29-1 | CSVGTSRVGYTF | TGCAGCGTTGGAACTTCACGGGTCGGCTACACCTTC
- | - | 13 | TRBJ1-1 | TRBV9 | CASSVESGTEAFF | TGTGCCAGCAGCGTAGAGTCCGGCACTGAAGCTTTCTTT
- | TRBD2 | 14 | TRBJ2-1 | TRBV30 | CAAQTSGVHNEQFF | TGTGCGGCCCAGACTAGCGGGGTTCACAATGAGCAGTTCTTC
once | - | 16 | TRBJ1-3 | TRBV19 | CASSMKGMSSGNTIYF | TGTGCCAGTAGTATGAAGGGGATGAGCTCTGGAAACACCATATATTTT
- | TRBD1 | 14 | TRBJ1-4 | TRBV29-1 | CSVGTTGNREKLFF | TGCAGCGTTGGAACGACAGGGAACAGGGAAAAACTGTTTTTT
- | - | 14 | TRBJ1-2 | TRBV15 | CATSRPGTGYGYTF | TGTGCCACCAGCAGACCTGGGACCGGCTATGGCTACACCTTC
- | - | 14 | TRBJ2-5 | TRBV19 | CASSRPPPEQTQYF | TGTGCCAGTTCTCGTCCTCCCCCGGAACAGACCCAGTACTTC
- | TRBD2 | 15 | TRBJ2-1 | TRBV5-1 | CASSLGTGGPHEQFF | TGCGCCAGCAGCTTGGGGACGGGGGGGCCCCATGAGCAGTTCTTC
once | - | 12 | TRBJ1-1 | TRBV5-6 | CASSLQGIGAFF | TGTGCCAGCAGCCTACAGGGTATTGGAGCTTTCTTT
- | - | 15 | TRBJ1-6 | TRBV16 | CASRDQGVGGSPLHF | TGTGCCAGCAGAGACCAGGGAGTCGGAGGGTCACCCCTCCACTTT
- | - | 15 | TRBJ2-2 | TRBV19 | CASSPQFGGTGELFF | TGTGCCAGTAGTCCACAGTTCGGCGGCACCGGGGAGCTGTTTTTT
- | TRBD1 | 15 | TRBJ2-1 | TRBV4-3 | CASSPRQGPNNEQFF | TGCGCCAGCAGCCCCAGACAGGGCCCCAACAATGAGCAGTTCTTC
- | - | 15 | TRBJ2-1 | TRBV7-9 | CASSLRAGVDNEQFF | TGTGCCAGCAGCTTAAGAGCGGGTGTCGACAATGAGCAGTTCTTC
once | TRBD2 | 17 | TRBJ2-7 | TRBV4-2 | CASSQPGSGRFRYEQYF | TGTGCCAGCAGCCAACCTGGTAGCGGGAGATTTCGCTACGAGCAGTACTTC
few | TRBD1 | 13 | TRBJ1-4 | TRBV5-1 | CASRRDRGEKLFF | TGCGCCAGCAGAAGGGACAGGGGTGAAAAACTGTTTTTT
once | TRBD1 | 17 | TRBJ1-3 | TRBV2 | CASSPPGQGNSGNTIYF | TGTGCCAGCAGTCCCCCGGGACAGGGGAACTCTGGAAACACCATATATTTT
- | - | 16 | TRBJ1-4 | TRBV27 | CASSWSPTGANEKLFF | TGTGCCAGCAGTTGGAGTCCCACTGGGGCTAATGAAAAACTGTTTTTT
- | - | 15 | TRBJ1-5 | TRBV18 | CASSPQTGQAQPQHF | TGTGCCAGCTCACCACAAACAGGGCAAGCTCAGCCCCAGCATTTT
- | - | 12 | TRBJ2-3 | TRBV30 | CAWSPQGDTQYF | TGTGCCTGGAGTCCCCAGGGCGATACGCAGTATTTT
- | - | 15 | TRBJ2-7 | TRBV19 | CASSIDHDRDYEQYF | TGTGCCAGTAGTATAGATCACGACAGAGACTACGAGCAGTACTTC
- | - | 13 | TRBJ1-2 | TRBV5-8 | CASSLEGTYGYTF | TGTGCCAGCAGCTTGGAAGGTACCTATGGCTACACCTTC
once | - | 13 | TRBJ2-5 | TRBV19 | CASSTIRGETQYF | TGTGCCAGTAGTACTATCCGGGGGGAGACCCAGTACTTC
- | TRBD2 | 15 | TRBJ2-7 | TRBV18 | CASSPELAGAGEQYF | TGTGCCAGCTCACCAGAACTAGCGGGAGCGGGAGAGCAGTACTTC
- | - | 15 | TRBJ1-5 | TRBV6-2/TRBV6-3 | CASSQLGTYNQPQHF | TGTGCCAGCAGTCAACTTGGGACATACAATCAGCCCCAGCATTTT
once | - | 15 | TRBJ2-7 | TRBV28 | CASSRLGGPAQEQYF | TGTGCCAGCAGTCGTCTCGGGGGACCGGCACAGGAGCAGTACTTC
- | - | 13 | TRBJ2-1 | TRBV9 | CASSVSDYNEQFF | TGTGCCAGCAGCGTATCGGACTACAATGAGCAGTTCTTC
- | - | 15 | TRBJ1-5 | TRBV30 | CAWSSPGMGDQPQHF | TGTGCCTGGAGTAGTCCAGGGATGGGGGATCAGCCCCAGCATTTT
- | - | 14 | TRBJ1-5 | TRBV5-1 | CANFPSWSNQPQHF | TGCGCCAACTTCCCCTCATGGTCAAATCAGCCCCAGCATTTT
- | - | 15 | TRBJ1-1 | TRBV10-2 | CASSESRRGNTEAFF | TGCGCCAGCAGTGAGTCCCGACGGGGGAACACTGAAGCTTTCTTT
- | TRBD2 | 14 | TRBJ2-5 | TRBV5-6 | CASSPLAGRETQYF | TGTGCCAGCAGCCCCTTAGCGGGGCGCGAGACCCAGTACTTC
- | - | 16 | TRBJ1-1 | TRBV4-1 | CASSQANRVLNTEAFF | TGCGCCAGCAGCCAAGCGAACAGGGTCTTGAACACTGAAGCTTTCTTT
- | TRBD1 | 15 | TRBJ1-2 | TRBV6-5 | CASSPGGQGAGGYTF | TGTGCCAGCAGTCCCGGGGGACAGGGGGCTGGTGGCTACACCTTC
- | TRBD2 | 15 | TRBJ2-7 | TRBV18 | CASSPGLADTYEQYF | TGTGCCAGCTCACCAGGACTAGCTGATACCTACGAGCAGTACTTC
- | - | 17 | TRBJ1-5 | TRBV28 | CASSTPGTGYSNQPQHF | TGTGCCAGCAGCACCCCCGGGACCGGCTATAGCAATCAGCCCCAGCATTTT
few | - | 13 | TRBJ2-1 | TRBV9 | CASGTASYNEQFF | TGTGCCAGCGGAACAGCCTCCTACAATGAGCAGTTCTTC
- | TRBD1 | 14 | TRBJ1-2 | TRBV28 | CASSLPTGGYGYTF | TGTGCCAGCAGTTTACCGACAGGGGGATATGGCTACACCTTC
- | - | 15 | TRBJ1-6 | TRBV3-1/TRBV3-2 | CASSQLARGDSPLHF | TGTGCCAGCAGCCAATTAGCAAGGGGGGATTCACCCCTCCACTTT
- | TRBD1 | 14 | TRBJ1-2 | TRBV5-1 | CASSPPQGASGYTF | TGCGCCAGCAGCCCGCCTCAGGGGGCATCTGGCTACACCTTC
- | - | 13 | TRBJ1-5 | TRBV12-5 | CASGPGGDQPQHF | TGTGCTAGTGGGCCGGGTGGTGATCAGCCCCAGCATTTT
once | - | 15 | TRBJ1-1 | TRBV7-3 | CASSGMGGTNTEAFF | TGTGCCAGCAGCGGCATGGGGGGTACCAACACTGAAGCTTTCTTT
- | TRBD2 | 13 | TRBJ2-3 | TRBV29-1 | CSSRSGTADTQYF | TGCAGCTCCCGTAGCGGGACGGCAGATACGCAGTATTTT
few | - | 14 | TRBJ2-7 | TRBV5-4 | CASSRNMASYEQYF | TGTGCCAGCAGCCGGAACATGGCGTCCTACGAGCAGTACTTC